The 29 T cell receptor beta chains below come from one sample, sequenced in a study of cytomegalovirus exposure and HLA in healthy donors. Researchers ran the PCR with 60 Vbeta and 13 Jbeta primers. The repertoire was sequenced with immunoSEQ multiplex PCR; TCRdb's copy has only in-frame clones and lacks some. Of roughly 190,000 clones in the sample, under 80% were seen once. Sequenced: PBMCs. All receptors come from a man aged 30 to 45 in good health and CMV-seropositive.

This chain joins TRBV5-1 and TRBJ2-3; the D gene is possibly TRBD1 (6 bases). The ends were cut back, 5 bases at V and 4 bases at J, with 11 bases in the middle. Germline CDR1 reads SGHRS; CDR2 reads YFSETQ. The CDR3 is made up of 13 amino acids. CDR3: CASREAGADTQYF. The CDR3 DNA reads as TGCGCCAGCAGGGAGGCAGGGGCAGATACGCAGTATTTT. Variable domain in full (rest from reference TRBV5-1 and TRBJ2-3): KAGVTQTPRYLIKTRGQQVTLSCSPISGHRSVSWYQQTPGQGLQFLFEYFSETQRNKGNFPGRFSGRQFSNSRSEMNVSTLELGDSALYLCASREAGADTQYFGPGTRLTVL.

The chain carries TRBV29-1 and TRBJ1-4; D is unresolved. Between the trimmed V and J ends, which lost 0 bases and 4 bases, there was a span of 12 bases. Germline V gene data show CDR1 as SQVTM and CDR2 as ANQGSEA. This CDR3 is 15 amino acids long. CDR3 sequence (DNA): TGCAGCGTTGAAGAAGGCACTGGGAGTAATGAAAAACTGTTTTTT. Its protein product is CSVEEGTGSNEKLFF.

The CDR3 DNA follows: TGTGCCAGCTCACCCCAGGACAGCTACACCGGGGAGCTGTTTTTT. Protein product: CASSPQDSYTGELFF. V is TRBV18 and J is TRBJ2-2; tentatively, D is TRBD1 (6 bases). Trimming stripped 3 bases from V and 3 bases from J, with 11 bases between. Germline V gives CDR1 KGHSH, CDR2 LQKENI. The CDR3 is made up of 15 amino acids.

J is TRBJ2-2 and V is TRBV4-3, with 7 positions matching TRBD2. This CDR3 is built from 15 residues. With 2 bases clipped from V and 3 bases from J, the junction kept 3 bases outside the gene matches. CDR1 and CDR2 from the germline V gene are LGHNA and YSLEER. The CDR3 DNA follows: TGCGCCAGCAGCCAACGGAGCGGGGACACCGGGGAGCTGTTTTTT. As protein: CASSQRSGDTGELFF.

The chain recombines TRBV30 with TRBJ2-2; 7 positions agree with TRBD2. The CDR3 sequence is 14 residues long. CDR1 GTSNPN and CDR2 SVGIG come from the germline V gene (reference sequence). After removal of 5 bases from V and 6 bases from J, the junction contained 9 bases not matched to a gene. CDR3 coding DNA: TGTGCCTGGTCACTAGCGTCCTACGCCGGGGAGCTGTTTTTT. Residues: CAWSLASYAGELFF.

This rearrangement joins TRBV5-1 to TRBJ2-7; D perhaps matches TRBD2 (6 bases). The CDR3 runs to 14 residues. Trimming took 4 bases from V and 4 from J, leaving 15 bases between them. CDR1 and CDR2 from the germline V gene are SGHRS and YFSETQ. In nucleotides, the CDR3 is TGCGCCAGCAGCCCTTCGGAGGGCCCATACGAGCAGTACTTC. Translated: CASSPSEGPYEQYF.

J is TRBJ2-3 and V is TRBV25-1, with 8 bases lining up with TRBD1. Germline loops: CDR1 MGHDK, CDR2 SYGVNS. The trim removed 7 bases at V and 3 bases at J, leaving 9 bases unmatched. CDR3 length equals 15 residues. CDR3 DNA sequence: TGTGCCAGCACCCGGGGACAGGAGCTAACAGATACGCAGTATTTT. Its protein is CASTRGQELTDTQYF.

The chain recombines TRBV30 with TRBJ2-1, with 7 bases that match TRBD1. The ends lost 6 bases at V and 3 bases at J; junction bases unmatched: 11. CDR3 size: 15 residues. Germline assignment: CDR1 GTSNPN and CDR2 SVGIG (reference sequence). The CDR3 DNA sequence: TGTGCCTGCACCAGGGGGTCTAGTAGCTACAATGAGCAGTTCTTC. Its protein product is CACTRGSSSYNEQFF.

For this clone: Within the sample, other DNA sequences also encode this same CDR3. The chain is built from TRBV4-3 and TRBJ2-7, with 7 bases identical to TRBD2. V shed 1 base, J shed 3 bases, and the junction held 3 bases outside the gene matches. CDR1 and CDR2 from the germline V gene are LGHNA and YSLEER. The CDR3 sequence is 14 residues long. CDR3 sequence: CASSQGRGDYEQYF. Here the CDR3 DNA reads TGCGCCAGCAGCCAAGGACGGGGGGACTACGAGCAGTACTTC.

The chain uses TRBV18 and TRBJ1-1; possibly TRBD1 for D (5 bases). Per germline, CDR1 KGHSH and CDR2 LQKENI. Trimming took off 4 bases at V and 5 bases at J, with 14 bases between the two ends. This CDR3 spans 14 amino acids. CDR3 protein: CASSRGAGLTEAFF. DNA of the CDR3: TGTGCCAGCTCACGTGGCGCGGGGCTAACTGAAGCTTTCTTT.

The chain couples TRBV28 to TRBJ2-7; TRBD1 matches at 8 bases. Germline CDR1 and CDR2: MDHEN and SYDVKM. The CDR3 totals 14 residues. V shed 2 bases, J shed 5 bases, and the junction held 5 bases outside the gene matches. The CDR3 nucleotides are TGTGCCAGCAGTTTAAGCCAGGGGGCGGACGAGCAGTACTTC. Amino acid sequence: CASSLSQGADEQYF.

The chain employs TRBV19 and TRBJ1-2; D not resolved. Trimming removed 5 bases at V and 6 bases at J, with 22 bases between. The CDR3 length is 16 residues. Germline V lookup: CDR1 LNHDA, CDR2 SQIVND (reference sequence). DNA for the CDR3: TGTGCCAGTAGTGTTACCGTAGGGCCGGGGAGCCATGGCTACACCTTC. Protein: CASSVTVGPGSHGYTF.

This chain connects TRBV4-3 to TRBJ2-3; no firm D call. This CDR3 is 13 amino acids long. Germline CDR1 LGHNA, CDR2 YSLEER. V was cut by 0 bases and J by 14 bases, with 15 bases left in between. Here the CDR3 reads CASSQDLRTALYF. The CDR3 DNA is TGCGCCAGCAGCCAAGATTTGCGAACTGCCCTGTATTTT.

The chain is built from TRBV7-6 and TRBJ2-7, with TRBD1 matching 7 bases. The CDR3 loop spans 15 amino acids. V shed 4 bases, J shed 2 bases, and the junction held 8 bases outside the gene matches. Per the germline V gene, CDR1 is SGHVS and CDR2 is FNYEAQ. For the CDR3, the DNA is TGTGCCAGCAGCTCCCAGAGGGACAGAGCCTACGAGCAGTACTTC. This codes for CASSSQRDRAYEQYF.

Comment on this clone: This sample also contains other DNA sequences that code for the same CDR3. The chain joins TRBV5-5 to TRBJ2-3, with D possibly matching TRBD1 (6 bases). The CDR3 extends over 14 amino acids. Germline V lookup: CDR1 SGHKS, CDR2 YYEKEE (reference sequence). Trimming left V 1 base short and J 1 base short, with 7 bases between. The CDR3 DNA sequence: TGTGCCAGCAGCTTGCCAGGGGGCACAGATACGCAGTATTTT. This encodes CASSLPGGTDTQYF.

The rearrangement links TRBV7-9 to TRBJ2-1, with 8 positions matching TRBD1. The germline V gene has CDR1 SEHNR and CDR2 FQNEAQ (reference sequence). The ends lost 5 bases at V and 4 bases at J; junction bases unmatched: 7. The CDR3 runs to 15 residues. The CDR3 loop reads CASSRQGSMYNEQFF. CDR3 coding DNA: TGTGCCAGCAGCCGACAGGGGAGTATGTACAATGAGCAGTTCTTC.

This clone was seen a single time. This chain links TRBV29-1 with TRBJ2-5; tentatively, D is TRBD1 (6 bases). The last part of the DNA fits TRBJ2-7 better; the J call may be wrong. The CDR3 sequence is 14 residues long. CDR1 and CDR2 (germline): SQVTM, ANQGSEA. CDR3 sequence: CSVSGTDSSYEQYF. The DNA of the CDR3 is TGCAGCGTTTCCGGGACGGACAGCTCCTACGAGCAGTACTTC.

Written as DNA, the CDR3 is TGTGCCAGCAGCCCAAGGGGACAGGGTGGTTGGGATGGCTACACCTTC. This sequence encodes CASSPRGQGGWDGYTF. The chain carries TRBV7-8 and TRBJ1-2, with 9 bases matching TRBD1. Unmatched junction bases numbered 13, after V lost 5 bases and J lost 6 bases. CDR1 and CDR2 (germline): SGHVS, FQNEAQ. The CDR3 is made up of 16 amino acids.

V and J are TRBV7-9 and TRBJ1-2; D may be TRBD1 (6 bases). Per the germline V gene, CDR1 is SEHNR and CDR2 is FQNEAQ (reference sequence). The CDR3 has 13 amino acids. V lost 2 bases and J 8 bases, leaving 12 bases between the germline ends. The CDR3 sequence: CASSLNDRTGYTF. The CDR3 DNA is TGTGCCAGCAGCTTAAACGACAGGACGGGCTACACCTTC.

The V call is TRBV19, the J call TRBJ1-1; unclear D gene. The germline V gene encodes CDR1 LNHDA and CDR2 SQIVND (reference sequence). This CDR3 region has 11 residues. Trimming pared 7 bases from V and 8 bases from J, leaving 11 bases between. The DNA of the CDR3 is TGTGCCAGTACGCGGAGCGGGGAAGCTTTCTTT. This encodes CASTRSGEAFF.

The rearrangement links TRBV11-3 to TRBJ2-3; possibly TRBD2 for D (6 bases). The V end was cut by 4 bases, the J end by 4 bases, with 21 bases between. CDR1 and CDR2 (germline): SGHNT, YENEEA. This CDR3 spans 17 amino acids. Here the CDR3 DNA reads TGTGCCAGCAGCTCCCGGAGGGCCGGAGGGGATGCAGATACGCAGTATTTT. Protein: CASSSRRAGGDADTQYF.

This clone appeared a few times. CDR3 loop: CASSSGTSGSYEQFF. CDR3 sequence (DNA): TGTGCCAGCAGCTCTGGGACTAGCGGGAGTTATGAGCAGTTCTTC. The rearrangement uses TRBV7-3 and TRBJ2-1, with 14 bases lining up with TRBD2. Per the germline V gene, CDR1 is SGHTA and CDR2 is FQGTGA. The CDR3 extends over 15 amino acids. The ends lost 4 bases at V and 8 bases at J; junction bases unmatched: 4.

The V and J genes are TRBV4-1 and TRBJ1-4, with TRBD1 identical over 11 bases. The germline V gene encodes CDR1 MGHRA and CDR2 YSYEKL. Trimming cost V 0 bases and J 8 bases; bases outside gene matches: 2. This CDR3 has 15 residues. CDR3 sequence: CASSQDGTGGEKLFF. Here the CDR3 DNA reads TGCGCCAGCAGCCAAGACGGGACAGGGGGGGAAAAACTGTTTTTT.

In its sample, this clone was seen once. The chain uses TRBV5-5 and TRBJ2-3, with 7 positions matching TRBD1. The CDR3 length is 16 residues. The J segment lost 2 bases and the V segment lost 1 base, leaving 7 bases of the junction unmatched. In germline, CDR1 is SGHKS, CDR2 YYEKEE (reference sequence). CDR3 amino acids: CASSLMGQTITDTQYF. The CDR3, as DNA: TGTGCCAGCAGCTTGATGGGACAGACCATCACAGATACGCAGTATTTT.

The rearrangement joins TRBV7-9 to TRBJ1-1; 7 nucleotides agree with TRBD1. Germline CDR1 is SEHNR and CDR2 is FQNEAQ (reference sequence). The CDR3 totals 13 residues. The junction had 4 bases not matched to a gene; V was cut back by 3 bases and J by 6 bases. DNA of the CDR3: TGTGCCAGCAGCTTGGAGGGGGCCGCTGAAGCTTTCTTT. Amino acids: CASSLEGAAEAFF.

This clone was seen a single time. The chain joins TRBV7-3 to TRBJ2-3, with 8 bases matching TRBD1. From germline, CDR1 is SGHTA and CDR2 FQGTGA. The CDR3 is 16 amino acids. The trim removed 1 base at V and 3 bases at J, leaving 6 bases unmatched. The CDR3 region has the DNA TGTGCCAGCAGCTTAATCGGACAGGGTGAAACAGATACGCAGTATTTT. It specifies CASSLIGQGETDTQYF.

The genes are TRBV7-9 and TRBJ2-7, with D possibly TRBD1 on 6 matching bases. CDR3 length equals 12 residues. The V end lost 5 bases, the J end lost 6 bases, and 11 bases lay between the germline ends. The V gene's germline CDR1 is SEHNR and CDR2 FQNEAQ (reference sequence). The CDR3 reads CASSRDNSEQYF. CDR3 in DNA: TGTGCCAGCAGCCGGGACAACTCCGAGCAGTACTTC.

The rearrangement joins TRBV7-8 to TRBJ2-7; 8 bases map to TRBD1. The V gene's germline CDR1 is SGHVS and CDR2 FQNEAQ. Trimming at V came to 5 bases and at J to 2 bases, leaving 5 bases not matched to a gene. The CDR3 consists of 14 residues. This CDR3 reads CASSGGDRPYEQYF. Written as DNA, the CDR3 is TGTGCCAGCAGCGGCGGGGACAGGCCCTACGAGCAGTACTTC.

The chain combines TRBV5-3 with TRBJ1-5, with 11 bases aligning to TRBD1. TRBV5-3 is labeled an ORF, and its function is uncertain. CDR3 length: 14 amino acids. With 5 bases clipped from V and 6 bases from J, the junction kept 4 bases outside the gene matches. CDR3 loop: CARRTDRGLQPQHF. The CDR3 bases are TGTGCCAGAAGAACGGACAGGGGGCTTCAGCCCCAGCATTTT.